Shown below are 29 T cell receptor beta chains from a single sample sequenced in a study of T cell repertoires in cytomegalovirus infection. Each CDR3 protein is one row after TCRdb ran MiXCR on the reads. The sample has 900,000 to 950,000 distinct CDR3 sequences, 30% to 40% seen once. These receptors' antigens are unknown. The sample consisted of cultured CD8+ T cells from PBMCs, taken from culture after CMV antigen stimulation. The receptor set was obtained from a human donor in good health (CMV status not recorded). Some clones in this sample may be carry-over from other donors' samples.

CDR3 amino acids: CASDRAGASGNTIYF. The DNA for the CDR3 is TGTGCCAGCGATAGGGCAGGGGCAAGTGGAAACACCATATATTTT. The rearrangement uses TRBV2 and TRBJ1-3, with D maybe TRBD1 (6 bases). The CDR3 is 15 amino acids. The V and J ends lost 8 bases and 3 bases respectively, with 17 bases between them. Germline V gene sequence: CDR1 SNHLY, CDR2 FYNNEI.

The sample holds a few counts of this clonotype. This chain joins TRBV4-1 and TRBJ2-1; D may be TRBD2 (5 bases). Germline CDR1 reads MGHRA; CDR2 reads YSYEKL. CDR3 length: 16 amino acids. Trimming took 4 bases from V and 0 from J, leaving 13 bases between them. The CDR3 DNA is TGCGCCAGCAGCCCCGGCGAGGGATTCTCCTACAATGAGCAGTTCTTC. Encoded protein: CASSPGEGFSYNEQFF.

The chain combines TRBV29-1 with TRBJ1-2; possibly TRBD1 for D (5 bases). V was cut by 7 bases and J by 8 bases, with 20 bases left in between. Per the germline V gene, CDR1 is SQVTM and CDR2 is ANQGSEA. This CDR3 contains 13 residues. The CDR3 sequence: CSAEAGNSQGYTF. The CDR3 region has the DNA TGCAGCGCCGAAGCAGGGAATTCTCAGGGCTACACCTTC. The full variable domain, completed using reference TRBV29-1 and TRBJ1-2, is SAVISQKPSRDICQRGTSLTIQCQVDSQVTMMFWYRQQPGQSLTLIATANQGSEATYESGFVIDKFPISRPNLTFSTLTVSNMSPEDSSIYLCSAEAGNSQGYTFGSGTRLTVV.

This clonotype has more than one count but fewer than ten. The chain combines TRBV5-1 with TRBJ1-5; 9 bases are shared with TRBD1. Losses at the gene ends were 5 bases for V and 5 bases for J; bases not matched to a gene: 8. The CDR3 is 15 residues long. Germline CDR1 SGHRS, CDR2 YFSETQ. This CDR3 is CASSWGTGWDQPQHF. The CDR3 coding sequence is TGCGCCAGCAGTTGGGGGACAGGGTGGGATCAGCCCCAGCATTTT.

A few counts support this clonotype. The chain employs TRBV28 and TRBJ1-6; no definite D call. With 8 bases removed from V and 0 bases from J, the gap between germline ends came to 14 bases. The CDR3 is made up of 16 amino acids. In germline, CDR1 is MDHEN, CDR2 SYDVKM. For the CDR3, the DNA is TGTGCCAGCTCCGGGCCCCAAAACTCCTATAATTCACCCCTCCACTTT. This encodes CASSGPQNSYNSPLHF. Looking up the rest from reference TRBV28 and TRBJ1-6 gives the full variable domain: DVKVTQSSRYLVKRTGEKVFLECVQDMDHENMFWYRQDPGLGLRLIYFSYDVKMKEKGDIPEGYSVSREKKERFSLILESASTNQTSMYLCASSGPQNSYNSPLHFGNGTRLTVT.

This clonotype appeared a few times. The V gene is TRBV12-3 or TRBV12-4, the J gene TRBJ2-5; TRBD1 is a possible D gene (5 bases). The CDR3 runs to 15 residues. V lost 4 bases and J lost 3, with 15 bases in between. In DNA, the CDR3 is TGTGCCAGCAGTTCGTCCAGGGTGTGGAAAGAGACCCAGTACTTC. It specifies CASSSSRVWKETQYF.

The chain carries TRBV4-1 and TRBJ1-4; TRBD1 aligns across 7 bases. After removal of 2 bases from V and 15 bases from J, the junction contained 21 bases not matched to a gene. The CDR3 contains 17 residues. The germline V gene encodes CDR1 MGHRA and CDR2 YSYEKL. The CDR3 DNA follows: TGCGCCAGCAGCCAATTTTCTCGAGAGGACAGGAGCCCCTCGGTGTTTTTT. Its protein is CASSQFSREDRSPSVFF.

This clonotype was found a few times. V and J are TRBV7-6 and TRBJ2-5; weak D call: TRBD2 (6 bases). CDR1 and CDR2 from the germline V gene are SGHVS and FNYEAQ. V lost 4 bases and J 3 bases, leaving 18 bases between the germline ends. CDR3 length equals 16 residues. In nucleotides, the CDR3 is TGTGCCAGCAGCTCCCGAGGAGGGAGCATTAAAGAGACCCAGTACTTC. This gives the protein CASSSRGGSIKETQYF.

The V call is TRBV5-6, the J call TRBJ2-7, with 8 bases identical to TRBD1. Germline CDR1 SGHDT, CDR2 YYEEEE. V gave up 4 bases and J gave up 9 bases; unmatched junction bases: 9. The CDR3 is made up of 13 amino acids. CDR3 loop: CASSTGGRAWQYV. The CDR3 nucleotides read TGTGCCAGCAGCACAGGGGGACGCGCATGGCAGTACGTC.

This clonotype was seen a handful of times. The chain uses TRBV10-3 and TRBJ2-1; D remains unclear. V lost 3 bases, J lost 4 bases, and 7 bases lay in between. CDR1 is ENHRY and CDR2 is SYGVKD in the germline V gene. CDR3 length: 13 amino acids. DNA of the CDR3: TGTGCCATCAGTGAAGAAGTGTACAATGAGCAGTTCTTC. Translated: CAISEEVYNEQFF.

The chain recombines TRBV27 with TRBJ1-4; no clear D. CDR3 size: 13 residues. Trimming removed 5 bases at V and 7 bases at J, with 11 bases between. The V gene's germline CDR1 is MNHEY and CDR2 SMNVEV (reference sequence). CDR3 coding DNA: TGTGCCAGCAGTCCCCCCCGGGGTGAAAAACTGTTTTTT. Translation: CASSPPRGEKLFF.

This clonotype was picked up a small number of times. The chain recombines TRBV10-3 with TRBJ2-1; a weak D match, TRBD2 (5 bases). CDR3 size: 12 residues. Trimming removed 6 bases at V and 3 bases at J, with 6 bases between. Looked up from germline, CDR1 is ENHRY and CDR2 is SYGVKD. CDR3 sequence reads: CAIRSGYNEQFF. The CDR3 nucleotides are TGTGCCATCAGGAGCGGCTACAATGAGCAGTTCTTC.

This clonotype was observed a handful of times. The chain carries TRBV7-9 and TRBJ2-2; 7 nucleotides match TRBD1. J lost 4 bases, V lost 5 bases, and 13 bases had no gene match. CDR1 and CDR2 (germline): SEHNR, FQNEAQ (reference sequence). The CDR3 length is 17 residues. Written as DNA, the CDR3 is TGTGCCAGCAGCCCCCTCCTGGGACAGACATTCACCGGGGAGCTGTTTTTT. This encodes CASSPLLGQTFTGELFF.

This clonotype turned up a few times. The V gene is TRBV10-2, the J gene TRBJ2-7; weak D call: TRBD1 (5 bases). With 3 bases removed from V and 4 bases from J, the gap between germline ends came to 10 bases. Germline V gene data show CDR1 as WSHSY and CDR2 as SAAADI. The CDR3 totals 13 residues. CDR3 residues: CASSDQGWYEQYF. The CDR3 coding sequence is TGCGCCAGCAGTGATCAGGGCTGGTACGAGCAGTACTTC.

This clonotype was found a few times. This chain links TRBV6-5 with TRBJ2-5; 9 nucleotides agree with TRBD1. CDR3 size: 14 residues. V lost 8 bases and J lost 2; bases outside the gene matches: 6. Germline CDR1 reads MNHEY; CDR2 reads SVGAGI. CDR3 DNA sequence: TGTGCCAGCGGGGCGACAGGGGGACAAGAGACCCAGTACTTC. Amino acids: CASGATGGQETQYF.

This clonotype was counted only a few times. This sequence joins TRBV20-1 and TRBJ1-2; D is uncertain. There are 15 residues in the CDR3. The ends were cut back, 0 bases at V and 4 bases at J, with 15 bases in the middle. In germline, CDR1 is DFQATT, CDR2 SNEGSKA (reference sequence). The CDR3 coding sequence is TGCAGTGCTAGAGATTTTGATAGGGTTCCCTATGGCTACACCTTC. As protein: CSARDFDRVPYGYTF.

This clonotype has more than one count but fewer than ten. This sequence joins TRBV29-1 and TRBJ2-1; 9 nucleotides line up with TRBD2. The CDR3 loop spans 15 amino acids. The V gene end was trimmed by 1 base and the J gene end by 8 bases; junction bases not matched to a gene: 9. Germline V gives CDR1 SQVTM, CDR2 ANQGSEA. The CDR3 coding sequence is TGCAGCGTTGAAGGGGAGCGGGGGGCAGGGGATGAGCAGTTCTTC. Translating gives CSVEGERGAGDEQFF.

This clonotype turned up a few times. The rearrangement joins TRBV11-2 to TRBJ1-1; D is uncertain. Trimming took 2 bases from V and 7 from J, leaving 17 bases between them. The CDR3 has 15 amino acids. The germline V gene encodes CDR1 SGHAT and CDR2 FQNNGV. CDR3 sequence reads: CASSLMFGGAGEAFF. The CDR3 bases are TGTGCCAGCAGCTTAATGTTCGGAGGAGCGGGTGAAGCTTTCTTT. The entire variable domain, with the rest obtained from reference TRBV11-2 and TRBJ1-1, is as follows: EAGVAQSPRYKIIEKRQSVAFWCNPISGHATLYWYQQILGQGPKLLIQFQNNGVVDDSQLPKDRFSAERLKGVDSTLKIQPAKLEDSAVYLCASSLMFGGAGEAFFGQGTRLTVV.

On this clonotype: Since a much larger clone is just one base distant, this may be a read error. The chain has TRBV7-2 and TRBJ2-1, with D perhaps matching TRBD1 or TRBD2 (5 bases each). The CDR3 spans 15 residues. In germline, CDR1 is SGHTA, CDR2 FQGNSA. This CDR3 is CASSIAQGIGNEQFF. In DNA form, the CDR3 reads TGTGCCAGCAGCATAGCGCAGGGTATAGGAAATGAGCAGTTCTTC.

This clonotype was observed at least ten times. The chain couples TRBV7-8 to TRBJ2-5, with 7 bases identical to TRBD1. Germline V gives CDR1 SGHVS, CDR2 FQNEAQ. The CDR3 is 16 amino acids. Trimming removed 3 bases from V and 2 bases from J; junction bases left unmatched: 9. Written as DNA, the CDR3 is TGTGCCAGCAGCTTGAGCGGCACCAGGGGGCAAGAGACCCAGTACTTC. Translating gives CASSLSGTRGQETQYF. The whole variable domain, remainder taken from reference TRBV7-8 and TRBJ2-5, is GAGVSQSPRYKVAKRGQDVALRCDPISGHVSLFWYQQALGQGPEFLTYFQNEAQLDKSGLPSDRFFAERPEGSVSTLKIQRTQQEDSAVYLCASSLSGTRGQETQYFGPGTRLLVL.

This sequence joins TRBV7-9 and TRBJ2-5; D not certain. CDR1 is SEHNR, CDR2 FQNEAQ, per germline (reference sequence). CDR3 length: 16 amino acids. V was trimmed by 5 bases and J by 2 bases, leaving 18 bases between them. The CDR3 DNA sequence: TGTGCCAGCAGCACTCCCCCCCCTACTCCGCAAGAGACCCAGTACTTC. Its protein product is CASSTPPPTPQETQYF.

This rearrangement joins TRBV12-3 or TRBV12-4 to TRBJ2-3; possibly TRBD1 or TRBD2 for D (6 bases each). V lost 5 bases, J lost 5 bases, and 20 bases lay in between. The CDR3 spans 16 residues. The CDR3 DNA reads as TGTGCCAGCAGTCCTGGGTGGAGGGGGGCTCTAGATACGCAGTATTTT. It codes for CASSPGWRGALDTQYF.

This chain connects TRBV19 to TRBJ2-1, with D uncertain. The CDR3 consists of 16 residues. V gave up 1 base and J gave up 5 bases, with 15 bases separating them. Per germline, CDR1 LNHDA and CDR2 SQIVND (reference sequence). The CDR3: CASSIAYGLRNNEQFF. Written as DNA, the CDR3 is TGTGCCAGTAGTATAGCTTACGGCCTTAGGAACAATGAGCAGTTCTTC.

The gene calls are TRBV6-6 and TRBJ2-7; D perhaps matches TRBD1 (5 bases). CDR1 MNHNY and CDR2 SVGAGI come from the germline V gene (reference sequence). CDR3 length: 14 amino acids. Trimming took 0 bases from V and 0 from J, leaving 6 bases between them. The CDR3 loop reads CASSYSDSSYEQYV. Here the CDR3 DNA reads TGTGCCAGCAGTTACTCAGACAGCTCCTACGAGCAGTACGTC.

The rearrangement joins TRBV27 to TRBJ1-2; D uncertain. V was cut by 4 bases and J by 1 base, with 10 bases left in between. In germline, CDR1 is MNHEY, CDR2 SMNVEV (reference sequence). This CDR3 is built from 14 residues. CDR3: CASSSRRFNYGYTF. The CDR3 DNA follows: TGTGCCAGCAGTTCGCGTCGTTTTAACTATGGCTACACCTTC.

This clonotype was counted many times. The genes are TRBV7-9 and TRBJ2-5; 7 bases fit TRBD1. V was clipped by 4 bases and J by 2 bases; unmatched bases: 4. Looked up from germline, CDR1 is SEHNR and CDR2 is FQNEAQ (reference sequence). CDR3 length: 14 amino acids. The CDR3, as DNA: TGTGCCAGCAGCTCCCGGGACAGACAAGAGACCCAGTACTTC. As protein: CASSSRDRQETQYF. The whole variable domain, filled in from reference TRBV7-9 and TRBJ2-5, reads DTGVSQNPRHKITKRGQNVTFRCDPISEHNRLYWYRQTLGQGPEFLTYFQNEAQLEKSRLLSDRFSAERPKGSFSTLEIQRTEQGDSAMYLCASSSRDRQETQYFGPGTRLLVL.

V usage is TRBV7-9 and J usage is TRBJ2-6, with 8 bases fitting TRBD1. Per the germline V gene, CDR1 is SEHNR and CDR2 is FQNEAQ (reference sequence). The CDR3 runs to 17 residues. The V and J ends lost 4 bases and 3 bases, in that order; junction bases with no gene match: 8. This CDR3 is CASSSTGGKGGANVLTF. The CDR3 coding sequence is TGTGCCAGCAGCTCCACAGGGGGAAAGGGTGGGGCCAACGTCCTGACTTTC.

This clonotype was observed a handful of times. The V gene is TRBV9, the J gene TRBJ2-1; no definite D call. The CDR3 has 15 residues. V lost 0 bases, J lost 5 bases, and 12 bases lay in between. CDR1 is SGDLS and CDR2 is YYNGEE in the germline V gene. CDR3 sequence (DNA): TGTGCCAGCAGCGTAGAGGCTAGTTCGAACAATGAGCAGTTCTTC. This translates into CASSVEASSNNEQFF.

The sample holds many counts of this clonotype. The chain joins TRBV27 to TRBJ2-7, with 9 bases lining up with TRBD2. This CDR3 is 14 amino acids long. V dropped 5 bases and J dropped 2; count of bases not matched to a gene: 4. Germline CDR1 and CDR2: MNHEY and SMNVEV (reference sequence). Here the CDR3 DNA reads TGTGCCAGCAGTCTTAGCGGGGGACCCTACGAGCAGTACTTC. It translates to CASSLSGGPYEQYF.